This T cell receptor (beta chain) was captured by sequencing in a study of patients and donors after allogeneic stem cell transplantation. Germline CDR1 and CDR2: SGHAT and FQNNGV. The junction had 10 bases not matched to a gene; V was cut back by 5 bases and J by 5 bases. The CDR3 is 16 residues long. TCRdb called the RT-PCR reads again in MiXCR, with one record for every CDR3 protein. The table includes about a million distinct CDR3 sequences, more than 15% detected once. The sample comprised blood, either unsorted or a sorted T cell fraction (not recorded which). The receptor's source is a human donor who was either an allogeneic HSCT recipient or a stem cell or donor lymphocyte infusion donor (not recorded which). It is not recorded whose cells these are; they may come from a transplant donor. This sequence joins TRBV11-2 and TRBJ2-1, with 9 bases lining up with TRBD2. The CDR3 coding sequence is TGTGCCAGCAGCCACCCCCGGCGGGGGGGTAACAATGAGCAGTTCTTC. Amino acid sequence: CASSHPRRGGNNEQFF.